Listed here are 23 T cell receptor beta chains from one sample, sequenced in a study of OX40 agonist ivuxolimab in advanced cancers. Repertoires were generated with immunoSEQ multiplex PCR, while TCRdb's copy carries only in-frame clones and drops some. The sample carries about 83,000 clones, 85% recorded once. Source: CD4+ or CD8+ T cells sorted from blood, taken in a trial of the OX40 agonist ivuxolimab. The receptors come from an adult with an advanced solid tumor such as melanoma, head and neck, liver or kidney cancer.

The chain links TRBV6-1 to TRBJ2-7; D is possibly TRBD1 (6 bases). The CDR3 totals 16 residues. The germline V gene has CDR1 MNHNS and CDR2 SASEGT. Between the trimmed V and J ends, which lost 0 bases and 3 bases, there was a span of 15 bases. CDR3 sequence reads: CASSEAYGTLIYEQYF. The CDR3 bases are TGTGCCAGCAGTGAAGCGTACGGGACACTCATCTACGAGCAGTACTTC.

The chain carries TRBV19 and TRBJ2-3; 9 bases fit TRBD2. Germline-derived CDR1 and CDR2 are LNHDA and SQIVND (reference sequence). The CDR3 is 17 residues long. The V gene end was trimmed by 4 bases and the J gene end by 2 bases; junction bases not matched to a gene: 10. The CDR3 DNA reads TGTGCCAGTAGTAGTCGAGCGGGGGGTTGGACCACAGATACGCAGTATTTT. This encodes CASSSRAGGWTTDTQYF.

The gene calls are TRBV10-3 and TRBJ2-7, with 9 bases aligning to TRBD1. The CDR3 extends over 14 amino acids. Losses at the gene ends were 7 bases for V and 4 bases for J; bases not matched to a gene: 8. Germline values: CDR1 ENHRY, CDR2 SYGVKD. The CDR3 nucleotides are TGTGCCATCACCGACGTACAGGGGGCTTACGAGCAGTACTTC. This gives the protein CAITDVQGAYEQYF.

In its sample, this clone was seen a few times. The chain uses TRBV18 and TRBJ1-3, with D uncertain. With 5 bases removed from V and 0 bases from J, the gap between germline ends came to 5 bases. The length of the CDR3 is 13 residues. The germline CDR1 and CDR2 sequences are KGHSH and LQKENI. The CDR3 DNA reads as TGTGCCAGCTCAGCCGGCTCTGGAAACACCATATATTTT. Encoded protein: CASSAGSGNTIYF.

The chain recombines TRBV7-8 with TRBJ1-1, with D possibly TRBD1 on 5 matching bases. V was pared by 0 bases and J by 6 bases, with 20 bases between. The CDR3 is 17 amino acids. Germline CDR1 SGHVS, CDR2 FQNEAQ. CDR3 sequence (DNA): TGTGCCAGCAGCTTAGCGGTGGAATGGGACCGACGCCCTGAAGCTTTCTTT. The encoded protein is CASSLAVEWDRRPEAFF.

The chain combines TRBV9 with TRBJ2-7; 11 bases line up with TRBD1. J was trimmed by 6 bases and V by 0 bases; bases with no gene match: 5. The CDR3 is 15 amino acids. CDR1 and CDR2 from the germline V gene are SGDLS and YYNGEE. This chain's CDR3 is CASSVAGTGGGEQYF. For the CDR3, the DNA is TGTGCCAGCAGCGTAGCCGGGACAGGGGGTGGCGAGCAGTACTTC.

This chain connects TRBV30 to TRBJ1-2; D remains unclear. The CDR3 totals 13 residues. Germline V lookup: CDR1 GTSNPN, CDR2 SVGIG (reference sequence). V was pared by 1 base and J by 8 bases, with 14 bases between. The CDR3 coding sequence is TGTGCCTGGAGTGACAATGGAAGTTCGGGCTACACCTTC. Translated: CAWSDNGSSGYTF.

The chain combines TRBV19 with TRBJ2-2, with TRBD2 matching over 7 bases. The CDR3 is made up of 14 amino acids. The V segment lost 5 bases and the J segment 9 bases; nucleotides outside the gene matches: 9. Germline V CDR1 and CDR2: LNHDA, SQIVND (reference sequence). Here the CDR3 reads CASSQDWGGRELFF. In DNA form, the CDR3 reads TGTGCCAGTAGTCAGGACTGGGGAGGGCGGGAGCTGTTTTTT.

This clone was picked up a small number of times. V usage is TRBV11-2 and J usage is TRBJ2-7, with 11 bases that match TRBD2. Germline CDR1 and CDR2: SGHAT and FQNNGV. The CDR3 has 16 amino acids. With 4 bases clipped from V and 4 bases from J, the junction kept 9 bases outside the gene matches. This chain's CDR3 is CASSSLRRLAGYEQYF. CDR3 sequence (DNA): TGTGCCAGCAGCTCCCTGAGGCGACTAGCGGGGTACGAGCAGTACTTC.

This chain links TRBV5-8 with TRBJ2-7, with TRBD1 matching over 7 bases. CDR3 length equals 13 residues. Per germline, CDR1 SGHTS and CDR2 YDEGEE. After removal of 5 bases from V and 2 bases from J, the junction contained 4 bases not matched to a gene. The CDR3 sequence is CASRAQGAYEQYF. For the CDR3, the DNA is TGTGCCAGCAGAGCCCAGGGGGCCTACGAGCAGTACTTC.

The CDR3 DNA is TGTGCCAGCAGCCCTAGGGGTAGCGGGGGATGGATAGAGACCCAGTACTTC. This translates into CASSPRGSGGWIETQYF. The rearrangement links TRBV7-2 to TRBJ2-5, with TRBD2 identical over 9 bases. The germline V gene encodes CDR1 SGHTA and CDR2 FQGNSA. Germline trimming cut 5 bases from V and 4 bases from J; bases unmatched to any gene: 14. The CDR3 is made up of 17 amino acids. Together with reference TRBV7-2 and TRBJ2-5, the CDR3 gives the full variable domain: GAGVSQSPSNKVTEKGKDVELRCDPISGHTALYWYRQSLGQGLEFLIYFQGNSAPDKSGLPSDRFSAERTGGSVSTLTIQRTQQEDSAVYLCASSPRGSGGWIETQYFGPGTRLLVL.

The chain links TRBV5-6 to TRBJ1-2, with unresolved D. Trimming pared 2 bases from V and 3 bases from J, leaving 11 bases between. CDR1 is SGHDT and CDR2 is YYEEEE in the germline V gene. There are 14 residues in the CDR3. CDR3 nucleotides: TGTGCCAGCAGCTTCGATAGGACTGACTATGGCTACACCTTC. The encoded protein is CASSFDRTDYGYTF.

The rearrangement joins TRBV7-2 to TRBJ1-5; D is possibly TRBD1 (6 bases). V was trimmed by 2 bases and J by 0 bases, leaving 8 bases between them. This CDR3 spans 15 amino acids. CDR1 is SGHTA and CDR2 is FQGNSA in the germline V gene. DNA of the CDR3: TGTGCCAGCAGCTTACAGGGGAATAGCAATCAGCCCCAGCATTTT. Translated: CASSLQGNSNQPQHF.

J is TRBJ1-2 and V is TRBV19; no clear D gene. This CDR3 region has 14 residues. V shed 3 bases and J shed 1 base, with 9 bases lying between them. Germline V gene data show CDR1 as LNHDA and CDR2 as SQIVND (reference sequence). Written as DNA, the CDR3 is TGTGCCAGTAGTATTCCGGGGAATAACTATGGCTACACCTTC. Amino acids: CASSIPGNNYGYTF.

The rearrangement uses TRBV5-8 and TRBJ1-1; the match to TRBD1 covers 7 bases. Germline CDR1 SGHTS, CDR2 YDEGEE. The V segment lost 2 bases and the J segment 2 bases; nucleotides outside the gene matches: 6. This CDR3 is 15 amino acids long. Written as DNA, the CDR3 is TGTGCCAGCAGCTTTCAGGGACAGCTTAACACTGAAGCTTTCTTT. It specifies CASSFQGQLNTEAFF.

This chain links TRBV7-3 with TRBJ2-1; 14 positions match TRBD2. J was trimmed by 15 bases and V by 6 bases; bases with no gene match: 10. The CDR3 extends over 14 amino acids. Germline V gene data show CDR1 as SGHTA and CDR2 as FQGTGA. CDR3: CASSFGLAGGKPFF. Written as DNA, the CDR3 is TGTGCCAGCAGTTTCGGACTAGCGGGGGGTAAACCGTTCTTC.

As DNA, the CDR3 is TGTGCCAGCAGCTTTCAGGGGGCGGAAGAGACCCAGTACTTC. Translated: CASSFQGAEETQYF. The V and J genes are TRBV5-5 and TRBJ2-5, with 8 bases aligning to TRBD1. This CDR3 is built from 14 residues. The V gene's germline CDR1 is SGHKS and CDR2 YYEKEE (reference sequence). The V segment lost 2 bases and the J segment 3 bases; nucleotides outside the gene matches: 3.

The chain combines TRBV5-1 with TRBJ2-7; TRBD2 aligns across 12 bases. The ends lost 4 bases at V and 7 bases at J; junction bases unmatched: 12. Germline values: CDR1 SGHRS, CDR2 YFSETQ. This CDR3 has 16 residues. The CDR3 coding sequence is TGCGCCAGCAGCCTACAACAACTAGCGGGGGGCGATGAGCAGTACTTC. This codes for CASSLQQLAGGDEQYF.

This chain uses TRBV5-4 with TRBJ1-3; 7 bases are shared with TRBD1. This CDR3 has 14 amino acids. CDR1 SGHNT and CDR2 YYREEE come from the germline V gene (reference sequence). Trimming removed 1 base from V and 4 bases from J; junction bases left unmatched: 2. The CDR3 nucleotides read TGTGCCAGCAGCTTGACGGGACAGGGAAACACCATATATTTT. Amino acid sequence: CASSLTGQGNTIYF.

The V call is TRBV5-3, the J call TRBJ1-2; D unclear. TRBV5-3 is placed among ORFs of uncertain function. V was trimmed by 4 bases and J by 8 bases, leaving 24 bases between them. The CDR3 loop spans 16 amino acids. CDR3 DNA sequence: TGTGCCAGAAGCCTGCCTGTGTGCCCCGTACTTTGGGGCTACACCTTC. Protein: CARSLPVCPVLWGYTF.

This CDR3 is CASSEQINTEAFF. The DNA of the CDR3 is TGTGCCAGCAGTGAACAGATAAACACTGAAGCTTTCTTT. The chain couples TRBV6-4 to TRBJ1-1; D is unclear. Germline V gene data show CDR1 as MRHNA and CDR2 as SNTAGT. V gave up 3 bases and J gave up 2 bases, with 7 bases separating them. The CDR3 sequence is 13 residues long.

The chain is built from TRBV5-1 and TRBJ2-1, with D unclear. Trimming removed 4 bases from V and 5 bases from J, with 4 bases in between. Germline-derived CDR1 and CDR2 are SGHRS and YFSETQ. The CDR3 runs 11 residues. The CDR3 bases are TGCGCCAGCAGCACTGACAATGAGCAGTTCTTC. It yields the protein CASSTDNEQFF.

This chain's CDR3 is CASSYSGWRVTEAFF. Here the CDR3 DNA reads TGTGCCAGCAGTTACTCGGGCTGGAGGGTCACTGAAGCTTTCTTT. The chain employs TRBV6-5 and TRBJ1-1, with no clear D. The germline V and J ends were trimmed by 0 bases and 4 bases, with 12 bases remaining between them. Germline CDR1 reads MNHEY; CDR2 reads SVGAGI. This CDR3 is built from 15 residues.